What follows is one TCR beta chain and its context. Its antigen is not known. Measured with immunoSEQ multiplex PCR; TCRdb has only the in-frame clones, and not every one. The sample contains 15,000 to 20,000 clones, less than 85% of which appear only once. This record comes from a study of regulatory dendritic cells for organ transplantation. Study-wide results and caveats: Naive CD4+ and CD8+ repertoires were highly diverse; memory CD8+ was most oligoclonal.

CDR3 length equals 14 residues. The V end lost 2 bases, the J end lost 8 bases, and 13 bases lay between the germline ends. CDR1 SGHVS and CDR2 FNYEAQ come from the germline V gene. Allogeneic regulatory or mature dendritic cells were co-cultured for approximately 5 days with CFSE-labeled sorted T cells at 1:10. Material for sequencing was memory CD4+ T cells from blood cultured with regulatory dendritic cells. As to subset: CD45RO+ memory T cells. The genes are TRBV7-6 and TRBJ1-5; tentative D call: TRBD1 (5 bases). This sequence originates from a human donor in good health. The CDR3, as DNA: TGTGCCAGCAGCTTATCGACAGCCCGAGAGCCCCAGCATTTT. Amino acids: CASSLSTAREPQHF.